Listed below are T cell receptor beta chains from one sample, sequenced in a study of blood T cell repertoires in COVID-19. TCRdb's table, derived via immunoSEQ multiplex PCR, lists solely in-frame clones and lacks some. The sample has fewer than 300,000 clones, about nine tenths seen once. The sample taken for sequencing was peripheral blood. Receptors originate from a woman aged 25 to 39 with COVID-19, enrolled during active disease. Both conserved end residues are part of each CDR3. The D gene is left open where the match is weak. Clone sizes are given selectively: once, few, many, or a class where the clone is expanded.

abundance | j_gene | v_gene | d_gene | CDR3nt | CDR3aa
. | TRBJ2-7 | TRBV28 | . | TGTGCCAGCAGTTTCGAATATGGTCGGGGACAAGAGCAGTACTTC | CASSFEYGRGQEQYF
. | TRBJ2-7 | TRBV18 | TRBD1 | TGTGCCAGCTCACCTACGTCTGGGACAGGTAACGAGCAGTACTTC | CASSPTSGTGNEQYF
. | TRBJ2-1 | TRBV19 | TRBD1 | TGTGCCAGTAGTACAAGACAGGGGAGCGATGAGCAGTTCTTC | CASSTRQGSDEQFF
. | TRBJ1-1 | TRBV10-2 | . | TGCGCCAGCAGTGAGTCACGCGGCCGGAGGAACACTGAAGCTTTCTTT | CASSESRGRRNTEAFF
. | TRBJ1-4 | TRBV2 | TRBD1 | TGTGCCAGTATCGGCGACAGGGGTGAAAAACTGTTTTTT | CASIGDRGEKLFF
. | TRBJ2-1 | TRBV11-2 | TRBD2 | TGTGCCAGCAGCCCACCCGTACTAGCGGGAGGGTCCAATGAGCAGTTCTTC | CASSPPVLAGGSNEQFF
. | TRBJ1-2 | TRBV27 | . | TGTGCCAGCAGTTCGGCAGGTGCGGAGGCTAACTATGGCTACACCTTC | CASSSAGAEANYGYTF
. | TRBJ1-1 | TRBV27 | . | TGTGCCAGCAGTTTTGGGCTAAGCACTGAAGCTTTCTTT | CASSFGLSTEAFF
. | TRBJ1-2 | TRBV6-1 | TRBD1 | TGTGCCAGCAGTGGACGACAGGGGGGCGATAACTATGGCTACACCTTC | CASSGRQGGDNYGYTF
. | TRBJ2-5 | TRBV5-4 | . | TGTGCCAGCAGTTATTCAGGAGAGACCCAGTACTTC | CASSYSGETQYF
. | TRBJ1-1 | TRBV7-9 | TRBD1 | TGTGCCAGCAGCTCCCTCTCAGGGGGGACCACTGAAGCTTTCTTT | CASSSLSGGTTEAFF
. | TRBJ1-5 | TRBV7-2 | TRBD1 | TGTGCCAGCAGCGCGACAGGGGGTAACAATCAGCCCCAGCATTTT | CASSATGGNNQPQHF
. | TRBJ1-5 | TRBV19 | . | TGTGCCAGTAGTATAAATACCGGGACATATAGCAATCAGCCCCAGCATTTT | CASSINTGTYSNQPQHF
. | TRBJ2-7 | TRBV6-6 | . | TGTGCCAGCAGTTACTCTGTTAATACCTACGAGCAGTACTTC | CASSYSVNTYEQYF
. | TRBJ1-2 | TRBV29-1 | TRBD1 | TGCAGCGTTGAGAGACCGGACAGGGTTGTCTATGGCTACACCTTC | CSVERPDRVVYGYTF
. | TRBJ2-2 | TRBV6-5 | TRBD2 | TGTGCCAGCAAGACTAGCGGGGACGTAGGGGAGCTGTTTTTT | CASKTSGDVGELFF
. | TRBJ1-5 | TRBV27 | . | TGTGCCAGCAGTTTATGGCCCGGGAGCAATCAGCCCCAGCATTTT | CASSLWPGSNQPQHF
. | TRBJ1-6 | TRBV27 | TRBD1 | TGTGCCAGCAGACAACAGGGGCGGAATAATTCACCCCTCCACTTT | CASRQQGRNNSPLHF
. | TRBJ1-1 | TRBV5-4 | TRBD1 | TGTGCCAGCAGCTTACGGGACAGGATAAACACTGAAGCTTTCTTT | CASSLRDRINTEAFF
. | TRBJ1-4 | TRBV27 | . | TGTGCCAGCAGTTTAAGCGCAGGGACTGCAACTAATGAAAAACTGTTTTTT | CASSLSAGTATNEKLFF
. | TRBJ2-7 | TRBV27 | TRBD2 | TGTGCCAGCAGTTTATCGGGACTATCCTTCTCCTACGAGCAGTACTTC | CASSLSGLSFSYEQYF
. | TRBJ2-5 | TRBV9 | . | TGTGCCAGCAGCGTAGGTCCGGGGAGAGCAGAGACCCAGTACTTC | CASSVGPGRAETQYF
. | TRBJ2-7 | TRBV9 | . | TGTGCCAGCAGCGTAGCCCCGGACAGCGTGGCCTACGAGCAGTACTTC | CASSVAPDSVAYEQYF
. | TRBJ1-4 | TRBV9 | . | TGTGCCAGCAGCGTATTGGACAGCGGTCAACTGTTTTTT | CASSVLDSGQLFF
. | TRBJ2-7 | TRBV5-1 | TRBD1 | TGCGCCAGCAGCTTCCAGGACAGGGTCTACGAGCAGTACTTC | CASSFQDRVYEQYF
. | TRBJ1-4 | TRBV24-1 | . | TGTGCCACCAGTGACCCGACACAGGGCGGAAAGGAAAAACTGTTTTTT | CATSDPTQGGKEKLFF
. | TRBJ2-1 | TRBV6-6 | TRBD1 | TGTGCCAGCAGAAGAGGGACAGCAGTTTACAATGAGCAGTTCTTC | CASRRGTAVYNEQFF
. | TRBJ1-5 | TRBV5-6 | . | TGTGCCAGCAGCACCCAGGCCCTTAGCAATCAGCCCCAGCATTTT | CASSTQALSNQPQHF
. | TRBJ2-1 | TRBV10-3 | TRBD2 | TGTGCCATCAGGGGGACTAGCGGGGGACCCTACAATGAGCAGTTCTTC | CAIRGTSGGPYNEQFF
. | TRBJ1-6 | TRBV19 | TRBD1 | TGTGCCAGTACCACCGGGACAGCAAATTCACCCCTCCACTTT | CASTTGTANSPLHF
once | TRBJ1-1 | TRBV10-2 | . | TGCGCCAGCAGCGGGGGACGGGGCACTGAAGCTTTCTTT | CASSGGRGTEAFF
. | TRBJ1-2 | TRBV9 | . | TGTGCCAGCAGCCCCACCCTACAGGGTAACTATGGCTACACCTTC | CASSPTLQGNYGYTF
. | TRBJ2-7 | TRBV19 | TRBD2 | TGTGCCAGTAGTTCGCTAGCGGGCAACTACGAGCAGTACTTC | CASSSLAGNYEQYF
once | TRBJ2-7 | TRBV6-7 | TRBD2 | TGTGCCTCAAGCCAGAGGGAAGCGGGAGGTCCCTACGAGCAGTACTTC | CASSQREAGGPYEQYF
once | TRBJ2-2 | TRBV9 | . | TGTGCCAGCAGCGTAGGGGGGCCCCACACCGGGGAGCTGTTTTTT | CASSVGGPHTGELFF
. | TRBJ2-3 | TRBV30 | . | TGTGCCTGGAGTAGAGCCAGCACAGATACGCAGTATTTT | CAWSRASTDTQYF
few | TRBJ1-1 | TRBV21-1 | . | TGTGCCAGCAGCAAAGACCCAAAGGGGGATTGGAACACTGAAGCTTTCTTT | CASSKDPKGDWNTEAFF
. | TRBJ2-1 | TRBV24-1 | TRBD1 | TGTGCCACCAGTGATTTGGAGGGACAGGGCTACAATGAGCAGTTCTTC | CATSDLEGQGYNEQFF
. | TRBJ2-1 | TRBV5-1 | TRBD2 | TGCGCCAGCAGCCCCTTGGCAGGGGGACGGACTAGCGGGAGGAGTGAGCAGTTCTTC | CASSPLAGGRTSGRSEQFF
. | TRBJ2-1 | TRBV27 | TRBD2 | TGTGCCAGCAAGGCCGGGACTAGCTTGTACAATGAGCAGTTCTTC | CASKAGTSLYNEQFF
. | TRBJ2-5 | TRBV19 | . | TGTGCCAGTAGTACCGCGGTCTTCGGGAGTGAGACCCAGTACTTC | CASSTAVFGSETQYF
. | TRBJ2-7 | TRBV11-1 | . | TGTGCCAGCAGCTTAGTGGGTCAGGGTGGAATCTACGAGCAGTACTTC | CASSLVGQGGIYEQYF
. | TRBJ2-5 | TRBV4-1 | TRBD1 | TGCGCCAGCAGCCAAGATTCGGGACAGGGAGTACAGACCCAGTACTTC | CASSQDSGQGVQTQYF
. | TRBJ1-5 | TRBV19 | TRBD1 | TGTGCCAGTAGCGGGACAGGGGGCCAGAATCAGCCCCAGCATTTT | CASSGTGGQNQPQHF
. | TRBJ1-1 | TRBV7-3 | . | TGTGCCAGCAGCCAGCTTGCGGGTGCCACTGAAGCTTTCTTT | CASSQLAGATEAFF
. | TRBJ2-3 | TRBV5-4 | TRBD1 | TGTGCCAGCAGCTTACGACAGGGCTCAGATACGCAGTATTTT | CASSLRQGSDTQYF